Below are 21 T cell receptor beta chains sequenced from a single sample in a study of cytomegalovirus exposure and HLA in healthy donors. The study ran its PCR with 60 Vbeta and 13 Jbeta primers. Using immunoSEQ multiplex PCR, the repertoire was profiled, and TCRdb retains in-frame clones only, with some absent. The sample lists 100,000 or so clones; 80% to 90% were seen once. Sequencing used PBMCs. The receptors originated from a young woman in good health and CMV-seronegative.

The chain combines TRBV7-3 with TRBJ2-1, with D perhaps TRBD2 (6 bases). Trimming removed 0 bases from V and 7 bases from J, with 19 bases in between. There are 17 residues in the CDR3. Germline-derived CDR1 and CDR2 are SGHTA and FQGTGA. Here the CDR3 DNA reads TGTGCCAGCAGCTTAACGCCCCCCCCGGGAGTGGTGAATGAGCAGTTCTTC. Protein sequence: CASSLTPPPGVVNEQFF.

This chain joins TRBV11-2 and TRBJ1-1; TRBD1 is a possible D gene (5 bases). From germline, CDR1 is SGHAT and CDR2 FQNNGV. This CDR3 comprises 13 residues. Trimming pared 6 bases from V and 9 bases from J, leaving 17 bases between. CDR3 sequence reads: CASRGTRDPQAFF. The DNA for the CDR3 is TGTGCCAGCAGGGGGACTAGAGATCCCCAAGCTTTCTTT.

The chain is built from TRBV6-5 and TRBJ2-5; 8 positions agree with TRBD2. The J segment lost 4 bases and the V segment lost 0 bases, leaving 4 bases of the junction unmatched. The germline CDR1 and CDR2 sequences are MNHEY and SVGAGI. The CDR3 length is 15 residues. The CDR3 is CASSYSSLAGETQYF. The CDR3 DNA reads TGTGCCAGCAGTTACTCATCCCTAGCGGGAGAGACCCAGTACTTC.

The genes are TRBV7-2 and TRBJ1-2; TRBD1 is a possible D gene (5 bases). The V gene's germline CDR1 is SGHTA and CDR2 FQGNSA. V lost 5 bases to trimming and J lost 3 bases, with 10 bases between them. The CDR3 covers 13 residues. CDR3 sequence reads: CASSQGVHYGYTF. The CDR3 DNA sequence: TGTGCCAGCAGCCAAGGGGTTCACTATGGCTACACCTTC. Variable domain in full (rest from reference TRBV7-2 and TRBJ1-2): GAGVSQSPSNKVTEKGKDVELRCDPISGHTALYWYRQSLGQGLEFLIYFQGNSAPDKSGLPSDRFSAERTGGSVSTLTIQRTQQEDSAVYLCASSQGVHYGYTFGSGTRLTVV.

For the CDR3, the DNA is TGTGCCAGCAGCGCCGGGGGACTAGCGGGGATTGAGCAGTTCTTC. Its protein is CASSAGGLAGIEQFF. The V gene is TRBV7-2, the J gene TRBJ2-1, with 13 bases matching TRBD2. Germline CDR1 SGHTA, CDR2 FQGNSA. V lost 5 bases to trimming and J lost 9 bases; unmatched junction nucleotides: 7. The CDR3 sequence is 15 residues long.

V is TRBV19 and J is TRBJ2-1, with 10 bases identical to TRBD2. The CDR3 has 14 amino acids. With 4 bases clipped from V and 10 bases from J, the junction kept 7 bases outside the gene matches. Germline loops: CDR1 LNHDA, CDR2 SQIVND (reference sequence). CDR3 sequence (DNA): TGTGCCAGTAGTAGCCGGCTAGCGGGGGTCGAGCAGTTCTTC. This encodes CASSSRLAGVEQFF.

The V gene is TRBV5-5, the J gene TRBJ1-1; D remains unclear. CDR3 length: 13 residues. Trimming stripped 1 base from V and 5 bases from J, with 9 bases between. Germline CDR1 reads SGHKS; CDR2 reads YYEKEE (reference sequence). In nucleotides, the CDR3 is TGTGCCAGCAGCTTGAGGCCAGGTACTGAAGCTTTCTTT. It yields the protein CASSLRPGTEAFF.

On this clone: The junction differs from germline at one of its ends, possibly a read error. The identical CDR3 is also encoded by other nucleotide sequences in the sample. The rearrangement uses TRBV4-3 and TRBJ2-1, with 7 bases lining up with TRBD1. The CDR3 length is 14 residues. The V gene's germline CDR1 is LGHNA and CDR2 YSLEER. The CDR3 DNA sequence: TGCGCCAGCAGCCACCAAAACAGGGGATCAGAGCAATTCTTC. Translation: CASSHQNRGSEQFF.

The chain carries TRBV6-6 and TRBJ2-6; the D gene is possibly TRBD2 (5 bases). In germline, CDR1 is MNHNY, CDR2 SVGAGI (reference sequence). V lost 5 bases and J 0 bases, leaving 8 bases between the germline ends. The CDR3 has 15 residues. CDR3 residues: CASSRRDSGANVLTF. Written as DNA, the CDR3 is TGTGCCAGCAGTAGACGGGACTCTGGGGCCAACGTCCTGACTTTC.

This chain joins TRBV12-5 and TRBJ2-1; D may be TRBD2 (5 bases). The CDR3 runs to 14 residues. Germline V CDR1 and CDR2: LGHNT, FRNRAP. Trimming shortened V by 5 bases and J by 5 bases, and 13 bases separated the two germline ends. The CDR3 is CASGPGGGNNEQFF. CDR3 DNA: TGTGCTAGTGGTCCCGGTGGAGGCAACAATGAGCAGTTCTTC.

This chain joins TRBV7-2 and TRBJ2-1, with 10 bases matching TRBD1. The CDR3 consists of 14 residues. V lost 4 bases, J lost 9 bases, and 6 bases stayed unmatched. Germline-derived CDR1 and CDR2 are SGHTA and FQGNSA. In DNA, the CDR3 is TGTGCCAGCAGCTCAGACAGGGGGCTGAGTGAGCAGTTCTTC. Protein product: CASSSDRGLSEQFF.

J is TRBJ2-2 and V is TRBV18; 9 bases fit TRBD1. In germline, CDR1 is KGHSH, CDR2 LQKENI. The CDR3 runs 14 residues. The junction had 5 bases not matched to a gene; V was cut back by 6 bases and J by 6 bases. The CDR3 spells CASSTGTGSGELFF. CDR3 DNA sequence: TGTGCCAGCTCTACCGGGACAGGGTCCGGGGAGCTGTTTTTT.

This chain links TRBV30 with TRBJ1-2, with TRBD1 as a possible D gene (6 bases). V lost 2 bases and J 0 bases, leaving 10 bases between the germline ends. CDR3 length: 14 residues. Germline-derived CDR1 and CDR2 are GTSNPN and SVGIG (reference sequence). CDR3 sequence reads: CAWSRGGTNYGYTF. The CDR3 nucleotides are TGTGCCTGGAGTAGGGGGGGAACTAACTATGGCTACACCTTC.

This clone was detected only once. The rearrangement uses TRBV7-9 and TRBJ2-1, with TRBD1 as a possible D gene (6 bases). Germline CDR1 is SEHNR and CDR2 is FQNEAQ (reference sequence). The CDR3 sequence is 16 residues long. Trimming removed 6 bases from V and 5 bases from J, with 20 bases in between. Here the CDR3 DNA reads TGTGCCAGCAGTTCACGGCCGAAGGGGGTGAACAATGAGCAGTTCTTC. It codes for CASSSRPKGVNNEQFF. The whole variable domain, remainder taken from reference TRBV7-9 and TRBJ2-1, is DTGVSQNPRHKITKRGQNVTFRCDPISEHNRLYWYRQTLGQGPEFLTYFQNEAQLEKSRLLSDRFSAERPKGSFSTLEIQRTEQGDSAMYLCASSSRPKGVNNEQFFGPGTRLTVL.

The sample holds one count of this clone. This rearrangement joins TRBV2 to TRBJ2-1; the D gene is possibly TRBD2 (5 bases). Looked up from germline, CDR1 is SNHLY and CDR2 is FYNNEI. The CDR3 runs to 15 residues. V gave up 6 bases and J gave up 2 bases, with 14 bases separating them. The CDR3 DNA reads TGTGCCAGCAGCACCACTAGAAGGACCTACAATGAGCAGTTCTTC. Its protein product is CASSTTRRTYNEQFF.

The rearrangement links TRBV19 to TRBJ2-2, with D possibly matching TRBD1 (6 bases). This CDR3 is built from 14 residues. Germline CDR1 LNHDA, CDR2 SQIVND (reference sequence). V lost 6 bases, J lost 4 bases, and 12 bases lay in between. CDR3 protein: CASRPGHATGELFF. CDR3 nucleotides: TGTGCCAGTAGACCGGGACACGCCACCGGGGAGCTGTTTTTT.

The genes are TRBV11-2 and TRBJ2-1; TRBD2 matches at 10 bases. CDR1 is SGHAT and CDR2 is FQNNGV in the germline V gene. The CDR3 covers 16 residues. Germline trimming cut 3 bases from V and 3 bases from J; bases unmatched to any gene: 5. CDR3 residues: CASSFRGLAVYNEQFF. CDR3 sequence (DNA): TGTGCCAGCAGCTTTCGAGGACTAGCGGTCTACAATGAGCAGTTCTTC.

The chain employs TRBV28 and TRBJ1-5; D gene uncertain. V was pared by 10 bases and J by 0 bases, with 13 bases between. Germline CDR1 reads MDHEN; CDR2 reads SYDVKM. The CDR3 is 14 amino acids. In DNA form, the CDR3 reads TGTGCCACCACTGGAGCCTTTAGCAATCAGCCCCAGCATTTT. Its protein product is CATTGAFSNQPQHF.

The chain uses TRBV4-1 and TRBJ2-3, with a possible D match to TRBD1 (6 bases). The V end lost 0 bases, the J end lost 1 base, and 8 bases lay between the germline ends. This CDR3 has 15 residues. Germline loops: CDR1 MGHRA, CDR2 YSYEKL. The CDR3 DNA sequence: TGCGCCAGCAGCCAAGATGCAGGGGGCACAGATACGCAGTATTTT. Its translation is CASSQDAGGTDTQYF.

This clone showed up just once. The chain is built from TRBV6-5 and TRBJ2-3; 7 nucleotides line up with TRBD2. V lost 4 bases to trimming and J lost 5 bases; unmatched junction nucleotides: 12. The CDR3 contains 16 residues. Germline assignment: CDR1 MNHEY and CDR2 SVGAGI. The CDR3 spells CASSSRTRGYGDTQYF. The DNA for the CDR3 is TGTGCCAGCAGTTCGCGGACTAGAGGGTATGGAGATACGCAGTATTTT.

As concerns this clone: An end of the junction does not agree with germline; a read error may underlie this. J is TRBJ2-7 and V is TRBV7-9, with no clear D. The germline gives CDR1 SEHNR, CDR2 FQNEAQ (reference sequence). The CDR3 is 12 residues long. CDR3 nucleotide sequence: TGTTCCAGCAGCTTAGACGCGTACGAGCAGTACTTC. Protein product: CSSSLDAYEQYF.